This is a list of T cell receptor beta chains from one sample in a study of T cells after somatic rescue of genetic block. Here immunoSEQ multiplex PCR was the method, and the copy in TCRdb shows in-frame clones only, minus some. Among about 72,000 clones listed, more than 75% were seen once. Material for sequencing was peripheral blood mononuclear cells (PBMCs). The origin of the receptors is a man between 25 and 39 years old. Both conserved end residues are part of each CDR3. D genes are given only for firm matches. Clone size, where shown, is once, few, many, or a class for clones that have expanded.

clone_size,j_call,d_call,v_call,cdr3_aa,cdr3_nt
NA,TRBJ1-2,NA,TRBV2,CASSAGRTFSRYGYTF,TGTGCCAGCAGTGCGGGACGGACCTTTAGTCGCTATGGCTACACCTTC
NA,TRBJ1-4,NA,TRBV10-3,CAISEGREDEKLFF,TGTGCCATCAGTGAAGGCAGGGAGGATGAAAAACTGTTTTTT
NA,TRBJ1-1,NA,TRBV27,CASSDRTNTEAFF,TGTGCCAGCAGCGACAGGACGAACACTGAAGCTTTCTTT
NA,TRBJ1-6,NA,TRBV6-5,CASSLTARDSPLHF,TGTGCCAGCAGTTTGACTGCGAGAGATTCACCCCTCCACTTT
NA,TRBJ2-5,NA,TRBV21-1,CASSRSGTGERKTQYF,TGTGCCAGCAGCCGATCCGGGACAGGGGAGAGGAAGACCCAGTACTTC
NA,TRBJ2-5,NA,TRBV7-9,CASILGGIGGETQYF,TGTGCCAGCATCCTAGGGGGAATCGGGGGCGAGACCCAGTACTTC
NA,TRBJ1-5,TRBD1,TRBV19,CASSTATGVSNQPQHF,TGTGCCAGTAGTACGGCCACAGGGGTTAGCAATCAGCCCCAGCATTTT
NA,TRBJ2-1,NA,TRBV11-2,CASSTWDYNEQFF,TGTGCCAGCAGCACCTGGGACTACAATGAGCAGTTCTTC
NA,TRBJ2-5,NA,TRBV19,CASSIGLTRGETQYF,TGTGCCAGTAGTATAGGACTCACGCGGGGAGAGACCCAGTACTTC
NA,TRBJ2-7,NA,TRBV6-5,CASSYSLTRTYEQYF,TGTGCCAGCAGTTACTCGTTGACGCGTACCTACGAGCAGTACTTC
NA,TRBJ2-6,NA,TRBV10-2,CASSDRDISGANVLTF,TGCGCCAGCAGTGACAGGGACATTTCTGGGGCCAACGTCCTGACTTTC
NA,TRBJ1-4,TRBD1,TRBV14,CASSQERGGGATNEKLFF,TGTGCCAGCAGCCAAGAGCGGGGAGGGGGCGCAACTAATGAAAAACTGTTTTTT
NA,TRBJ1-6,NA,TRBV4-1,CASSQLFRVRSRDSPLHF,TGCGCCAGCAGCCAACTATTTAGGGTCCGGAGTAGGGATTCACCCCTCCACTTT
NA,TRBJ2-5,NA,TRBV4-2,CASSPRRGNQETQYF,TGTGCCAGCAGCCCCAGAAGAGGGAACCAAGAGACCCAGTACTTC
NA,TRBJ1-1,TRBD1,TRBV5-1,CASSWDSNTEAFF,TGCGCCAGCAGCTGGGACAGTAACACTGAAGCTTTCTTT
NA,TRBJ2-2,TRBD1,TRBV7-7,CASSSGQGKSTGELFF,TGTGCCAGCAGCTCGGGACAGGGAAAATCCACCGGGGAGCTGTTTTTT
NA,TRBJ2-1,TRBD1,TRBV11-2,CASSLWDSNEQFF,TGTGCCAGCAGCTTGTGGGACAGCAATGAGCAGTTCTTC
NA,TRBJ2-7,NA,TRBV5-6,CASSPWGRYYEQYF,TGTGCCAGCAGCCCGTGGGGCCGATACTACGAGCAGTACTTC
NA,TRBJ2-2,NA,TRBV5-6,CASSKYSHSTGELFF,TGTGCCAGCAGCAAGTATTCCCATAGCACCGGGGAGCTGTTTTTT
once,TRBJ1-1,TRBD1,TRBV10-3,CAISESGDSTEAFF,TGTGCCATCAGTGAGTCTGGGGACAGCACTGAAGCTTTCTTT
NA,TRBJ2-7,NA,TRBV5-3,CARSLRSSYEQYF,TGTGCCAGAAGCTTGCGTTCTTCCTACGAGCAGTACTTC
NA,TRBJ1-1,NA,TRBV5-1,CASSLPASRTEAFF,TGCGCCAGCAGCCTCCCGGCTTCCCGGACTGAAGCTTTCTTT
NA,TRBJ1-4,TRBD1,TRBV10-3,CATRDRGNEKLFF,TGTGCCACACGGGACAGGGGAAATGAAAAACTGTTTTTT
NA,TRBJ1-1,NA,TRBV4-2,CASSHTDRENTEAFF,TGTGCCAGCAGCCACACCGACAGAGAGAACACTGAAGCTTTCTTT
NA,TRBJ1-5,TRBD1,TRBV28,CASTPRTGYGNQPQHF,TGTGCCAGCACCCCCCGGACAGGCTATGGCAATCAGCCCCAGCATTTT
NA,TRBJ1-5,TRBD1,TRBV4-3,CASSQVRDWDRYYHSNQPQHF,TGCGCCAGCAGCCAAGTCAGGGACTGGGACAGGTACTATCATAGCAATCAGCCCCAGCATTTT
once,TRBJ1-1,NA,TRBV7-9,CAGGRDTEAFF,TGTGCTGGGGGTAGGGACACTGAAGCTTTCTTT
NA,TRBJ2-3,TRBD2,TRBV4-1,CASSQEWVAGGPRDTQYF,TGCGCCAGCAGCCAAGAGTGGGTAGCGGGAGGGCCGAGAGATACGCAGTATTTT
NA,TRBJ2-2,NA,TRBV27,CASSLSVDWLKWELFF,TGTGCCAGCAGTTTATCGGTGGACTGGCTAAAGTGGGAGCTGTTTTTT
NA,TRBJ1-5,NA,TRBV19,CASSIDPRQPQHF,TGTGCCAGTAGTATAGATCCCCGACAGCCCCAGCATTTT
NA,TRBJ2-1,NA,TRBV27,CASSGITRIGNEQFF,TGTGCCAGCAGTGGCATAACTAGAATCGGCAATGAGCAGTTCTTC
NA,TRBJ2-7,TRBD2,TRBV27,CASSWRGGGEQYF,TGTGCCAGCAGTTGGCGGGGGGGCGGCGAGCAGTACTTC
NA,TRBJ1-2,NA,TRBV4-2,CASSQTISQGHGYTF,TGTGCCAGCAGCCAAACTATATCTCAGGGACATGGCTACACCTTC
NA,TRBJ1-5,TRBD1,TRBV7-9,CASSSTAGQGFNQPQHF,TGTGCCAGCAGCTCCACGGCGGGACAGGGGTTCAATCAGCCCCAGCATTTT
NA,TRBJ1-4,NA,TRBV5-1,CASSPGGGATNEKLFF,TGCGCCAGCAGCCCGGGGGGGGGCGCAACTAATGAAAAACTGTTTTTT
NA,TRBJ1-5,TRBD1,TRBV7-9,CASSVGQDHQPQHF,TGTGCCAGCAGCGTCGGACAGGATCATCAGCCCCAGCATTTT
NA,TRBJ2-2,NA,TRBV11-2,CASSLGQRHTGELFF,TGTGCCAGCAGCTTAGGACAAAGACACACCGGGGAGCTGTTTTTT
NA,TRBJ2-2,NA,TRBV28,CASSLGGRTGELFF,TGTGCCAGCAGTTTAGGGGGCCGCACCGGGGAGCTGTTTTTT
NA,TRBJ2-7,NA,TRBV4-2,CASSQQSDTIYEQYF,TGTGCCAGCAGCCAACAGTCCGACACAATCTACGAGCAGTACTTC
NA,TRBJ2-7,NA,TRBV6-1,CASRDYEQYF,TGTGCCAGCAGGGATTACGAGCAGTACTTC
NA,TRBJ1-4,NA,TRBV15,CATSKAGVEGMTEKLFF,TGTGCCACCAGCAAGGCAGGGGTTGAGGGCATGACTGAAAAACTGTTTTTT
NA,TRBJ2-5,TRBD2,TRBV6-1,CASSEWRGGGETQYF,TGTGCCAGCAGTGAATGGCGGGGGGGAGGTGAGACCCAGTACTTC
NA,TRBJ2-5,TRBD2,TRBV7-2,CASSGGTSGARTQYF,TGTGCCAGCAGCGGGGGGACTAGCGGGGCCCGGACCCAGTACTTC
NA,TRBJ1-4,NA,TRBV18,CASSPEQGRVNEKLFF,TGTGCCAGCTCACCAGAGCAGGGACGCGTAAATGAAAAACTGTTTTTT
NA,TRBJ1-5,NA,TRBV6-5,CASSRRRDQPQHF,TGTGCCAGCAGCCGTAGGAGGGATCAGCCCCAGCATTTT